This paragraph covers one T cell receptor beta chain sequence. Its target is unknown. The gene names given are mouse names. The read ends 1 residue early relative to the CDR3; the germline J gene fills the gap. V gave up 2 bases and J gave up 1 base; unmatched junction bases: 4. CDR1 is SGHND, CDR2 FRSKSL, per germline. This CDR3 region has 15 residues. Assay used: immunoSEQ multiplex PCR; TCRdb lists only in-frame clones, some missing. This sample carries roughly 50,000 clones, about 73% of them seen once, and the ten largest clones take approximately 0.72%. This sample was included in a study of tissue T cells after allogeneic stem cell transplantation. Study-level points and caveats: Blood and spleen captured only part of the tissue TCR repertoire. Anatomically similar tissues had similar TCR repertoires within each patient.

The chain has TRBV15 and TRBJ1-1; 7 nucleotides line up with TRBD1. The clonotype originates from a pool of C57BL/6 mice in good health. Sequenced input: sorted cells pooled from one or two spleens. The CDR3 protein is CASSLKWTGNTEVFF. CDR3 DNA (partial): TGTGCCAGCAGTTTAAAATGGACAGGGAACACAGAAGTCTTC.